This is a list of T cell receptor beta chains from one sample in a study of technical replicates of blood from several donors. Using immunoSEQ multiplex PCR, the repertoire was profiled, and TCRdb retains in-frame clones only, with some absent. The sample consists of around 68,000 clones, 90% to 95% of them appearing once. Sample: T cells isolated from PBMCs. These receptors originate from a human donor in good health. Some clones in this sample may be carry-over from other donors' samples. CDR3s include the opening cysteine and the closing phenylalanine or tryptophan. A D gene is named only where the DNA matches it firmly. Part of the rows lack a size; the others show once, few, many or a class for expanded clones.

CDR3nt: TGTGCCAGCAGTTCAGAAATAGCGGGAGACCGCAGCGGGGAGCTGTTTTTT
CDR3aa: CASSSEIAGDRSGELFF
j_gene: TRBJ2-2
d_gene: TRBD2
v_gene: TRBV28
abundance: NA

CDR3nt: TGTGCCAGCAGCTTAACAGGGGGGAACACTGAAGCTTTCTTT
CDR3aa: CASSLTGGNTEAFF
j_gene: TRBJ1-1
d_gene: TRBD1
v_gene: TRBV7-9
abundance: NA

CDR3nt: TGTGCCAGCAGTACCACGCATGCGGGAGGGCCGACAGATACGCAGTATTTT
CDR3aa: CASSTTHAGGPTDTQYF
j_gene: TRBJ2-3
d_gene: TRBD2
v_gene: TRBV2
abundance: once

CDR3nt: TGTGCCAGCAGCCAACTAGCCCCGGCGCAGTATTTT
CDR3aa: CASSQLAPAQYF
j_gene: TRBJ2-3
d_gene: NA
v_gene: TRBV7-4
abundance: NA

CDR3nt: TGTGCCAGCAGCTCCGGGTCTCATTCGGGGGAGCAGTACTTC
CDR3aa: CASSSGSHSGEQYF
j_gene: TRBJ2-7
d_gene: NA
v_gene: TRBV5-5
abundance: NA

CDR3nt: TGCAGCGTTGCTGTGCCGGGTGAGCAGTTCTTC
CDR3aa: CSVAVPGEQFF
j_gene: TRBJ2-1
d_gene: NA
v_gene: TRBV29-1
abundance: NA

CDR3nt: TGTGCCAGCAGTTTAGCGGGAGCCGCCCATCCTACGCAAGAGACCCAGTACTTC
CDR3aa: CASSLAGAAHPTQETQYF
j_gene: TRBJ2-5
d_gene: TRBD2
v_gene: TRBV28
abundance: NA

CDR3nt: TGTGCTAGTGGACCCCTTGCCGGGGCCTACGAGCAGTACTTC
CDR3aa: CASGPLAGAYEQYF
j_gene: TRBJ2-7
d_gene: NA
v_gene: TRBV12-5
abundance: NA

CDR3nt: TGTGCCAGCAGCTTAAATCCAGGGGGGCGGACTGAAGCTTTCTTT
CDR3aa: CASSLNPGGRTEAFF
j_gene: TRBJ1-1
d_gene: TRBD1
v_gene: TRBV7-2
abundance: few

CDR3nt: TGTGCCAGCAGTGACAGGGGGCAGGAGACTAGCGGGAGATCGCCGGCAGATACGCAGTATTTT
CDR3aa: CASSDRGQETSGRSPADTQYF
j_gene: TRBJ2-3
d_gene: TRBD2
v_gene: TRBV9
abundance: NA

CDR3nt: TGTGCCAGCAGTTACTCGGGCGGGGGGGAGGCTGAAGCTTTCTTT
CDR3aa: CASSYSGGGEAEAFF
j_gene: TRBJ1-1
d_gene: NA
v_gene: TRBV6-6
abundance: NA

CDR3nt: TGTGCCAGCAGTTATTCGGACAGGGCAAAAGAGACCCAGTACTTC
CDR3aa: CASSYSDRAKETQYF
j_gene: TRBJ2-5
d_gene: TRBD1
v_gene: TRBV6-5
abundance: NA

CDR3nt: TGTGCCAGCAGCTCCTGGGAGGATAGCAATGAGCAGTTCTTC
CDR3aa: CASSSWEDSNEQFF
j_gene: TRBJ2-1
d_gene: NA
v_gene: TRBV11-2
abundance: NA

CDR3nt: TGTGCCACCAGCAGAAAACTAGCGGGGGGCACCGGGGAGCTGTTTTTT
CDR3aa: CATSRKLAGGTGELFF
j_gene: TRBJ2-2
d_gene: TRBD2
v_gene: TRBV15
abundance: NA

CDR3nt: TGTGCCAGCAGCGCAAGAGGGTTCGGCGCTTTCTTT
CDR3aa: CASSARGFGAFF
j_gene: TRBJ1-1
d_gene: NA
v_gene: TRBV11-2
abundance: NA

CDR3nt: TGCGCCAGCAGCCAAAAACTAGCGGGGGGAACTCACGAGCAGTACTTC
CDR3aa: CASSQKLAGGTHEQYF
j_gene: TRBJ2-7
d_gene: TRBD2
v_gene: TRBV4-1
abundance: NA

CDR3nt: TGCAGCGGCTCTGGGGCCAACGTCCTGACTTTC
CDR3aa: CSGSGANVLTF
j_gene: TRBJ2-6
d_gene: NA
v_gene: TRBV20-1
abundance: NA

CDR3nt: TGCAGCATTGGAGGGGGCTACGAGCAGTACTTC
CDR3aa: CSIGGGYEQYF
j_gene: TRBJ2-7
d_gene: NA
v_gene: TRBV29-1
abundance: once

CDR3nt: TGCGCCAGCAGCTTTGGGACAGGGAACGTCCTGACTTTC
CDR3aa: CASSFGTGNVLTF
j_gene: TRBJ2-6
d_gene: TRBD1
v_gene: TRBV5-1
abundance: NA